This TCR beta chain was identified in a study of Ad26.COV2.S vaccination and SARS-CoV-2 variants (TCRdb year 2021). Regarding the study in general: Vaccine-arm donors came from COV1001, a multicentre, randomized, double-blind, placebo-controlled phase I-IIa trial of Ad26.COV2.S in healthy adults. Ad26.COV2.S was administered intramuscularly at a dose of 5x10^10 or 1x10^11 viral particles, either as one shot or as two shots given 56 days apart. TCRbeta repertoire sequencing served as the tool for gauging how specific and how broad the SARS-CoV-2-reactive T cell receptors were following Ad26.COV2.S vaccination. Throughout the experiments and outcome assessment, investigators stayed blinded to trial group allocation. The TCR-sequenced set comprised about 30 samples: some 20 Ad26.COV2.S vaccine recipients, 5 placebo recipients and 8 SARS-CoV-2 convalescent individuals. Trial participants were randomized into five groups of five: low-dose or high-dose Ad26.COV2.S given once or twice, or placebo on both occasions. Overall results and qualifications from the work: Ad26.COV2.S recipients had higher spike-specific TCR breadth than placebo recipients (P = 0.0014). It was noted by the authors that total T cell responses may have been underestimated by the TCR breadth and depth analyses. Vaccine and placebo recipients had similar non-spike TCR breadth, a finding consistent with the vaccine containing only spike. Comparing responses between vaccine doses or regimens was not something the study was powered to do. After vaccination, substantial breadth of spike-specific CD8+ and CD4+ T cell responses was reported.

The sample's treatment or condition label is to be understood as: around 19 received Ad26.COV2.S at low or high dose, single or two shots; several received placebo; per-sample allocation not given. For vaccine and placebo recipients, the sequenced repertoires came from samples collected on day 63 after the first injection. Between 29 July and 7 August 2020, Cohort 1b enrolled some 25 adults aged 18-55 years at one site in Boston, USA. Ad26.COV2.S was a replication-incompetent adenovirus type 26 vector expressing a prefusion-stabilized SARS-CoV-2 spike protein from the original Wuhan strain. TCRbeta CDR3 regions were sequenced with the immunoSEQ Assay. After extraction, genomic DNA underwent amplification by bias-controlled multiplex PCR, followed by high-throughput sequencing. In the paper's pipeline: To quantify the absolute abundance of every unique TCRbeta CDR3 region, sequences were collapsed and filtered. T cell fraction was estimated by normalization of TCRbeta template counts to usable DNA, with usable DNA being measured through amplification of reference genes present in all nucleated cells. Repertoire TCRs were annotated as SARS-CoV-2-specific when V gene, CDR3 amino acid sequence and J gene were exactly matched to a known reactive TCR set. MIRA supplied the reference SARS-CoV-2 TCR set, which was filtered for enrichment in COVID-19-positive ImmuneCODE repertoires so that public or cross-reactive TCRs were removed. Using the MIRA antigens, annotated TCRs were further analysed by specific ORF or by position within an ORF. Breadth was defined as annotated unique rearrangements over total unique productive rearrangements; depth was the summed frequency of those rearrangements. Two-sided Wilcoxon rank-sum tests were used to compare TCR breadth between groups. Held by TCRdb, this immuneACCESS table contains in-frame sequences only and omits some clones. Under half of the omission traces to an unresolved V gene where checked; the cause of the rest is unknown. V, J and clone size reflect that table, while D and trimming were determined from the DNA. The sample yields 350,000 to 500,000 clones; about 93% were counted once. Clones ranked in the top ten supply 12% of the sample.

V is shortened by 5 bases, J by 6 bases, and the region joining them spans 4 bases. Its CDR3 holds 11 amino acids, cysteine through phenylalanine. The entry retains the CDR3 DNA only, 33 bases that are in frame from base 1. Based on the germline V gene (reference sequence), the CDR1 and CDR2 sequences are LNHDA and SQIVND. With regard to this clone: This receptor's antigen is unknown. No base quality information exists; no much larger clone differs at one position.

The TCR comes from a person aged 18-65 years who received the Ad26.COV2.S COVID-19 vaccine or a placebo. The chain is encoded by TRBV19 joined to TRBJ1-4; the D gene assignment is ambiguous. Sequencing was performed on peripheral blood, taken in a trial of Ad26.COV2.S vaccine versus placebo. The DNA sequence reads TGTGCCAGTAGTGGGGATGAAAAACTGTTTTTT. Its protein is CASSGDEKLFF.